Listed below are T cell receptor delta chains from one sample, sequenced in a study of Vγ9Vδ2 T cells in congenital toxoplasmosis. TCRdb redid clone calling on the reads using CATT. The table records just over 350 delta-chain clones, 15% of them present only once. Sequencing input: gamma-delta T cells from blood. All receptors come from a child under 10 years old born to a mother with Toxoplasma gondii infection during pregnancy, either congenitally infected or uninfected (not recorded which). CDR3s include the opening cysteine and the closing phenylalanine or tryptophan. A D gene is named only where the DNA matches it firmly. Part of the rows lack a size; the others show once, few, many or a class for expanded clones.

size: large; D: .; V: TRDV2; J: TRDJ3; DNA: TGTGCCTGTGACCTGGATCCCTGGGACACCCGACAGATGTTTTTC; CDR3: CACDLDPWDTRQMFF
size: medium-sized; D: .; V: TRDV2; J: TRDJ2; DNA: TGTGCCTGTGACACCCTAACTACTGGGTTCGATGATGGAGCACAACTCTTCTTT; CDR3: CACDTLTTGFDDGAQLFF
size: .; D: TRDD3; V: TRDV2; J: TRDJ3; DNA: TGTGCCTGTGACACCGGCTGGGGGTCCGACTCCTGGGACACCCGACAGATGTTTTTC; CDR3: CACDTGWGSDSWDTRQMFF
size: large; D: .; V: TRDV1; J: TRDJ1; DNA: TGTGCTCTTGGGGAACTCGCTCCTACCTACTGGGGCCCCCTTTACACCGATAAACTCATCTTT; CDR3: CALGELAPTYWGPLYTDKLIF
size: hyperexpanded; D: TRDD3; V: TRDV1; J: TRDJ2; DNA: TGTGCTCTTGGGGAACCCCCGCTCCTACCATGGGGGATACGGACTTTGACAGCACAACTCTTCTTT; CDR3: CALGEPPLLPWGIRTLTAQLFF
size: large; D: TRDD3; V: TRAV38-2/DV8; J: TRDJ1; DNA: TGTGCTTTCATGAAGCATGTCCGGACGTGGGATTTGTACTGGGGACTGTACACCGATAAACTCATCTTT; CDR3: CAFMKHVRTWDLYWGLYTDKLIF
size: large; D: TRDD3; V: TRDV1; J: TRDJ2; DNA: TGTGCTCTTGACCAAGCCTGGGGGGTAACAGCACAACTCTTCTTT; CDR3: CALDQAWGVTAQLFF
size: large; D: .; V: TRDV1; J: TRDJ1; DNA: .; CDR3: CALGDWGVDTDKLIF
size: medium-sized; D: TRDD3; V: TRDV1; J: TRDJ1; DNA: TGTGCTCTTGGGGAACTCAGCTCTCCCATTTACCGGGCGCCGTACTGGGGGACCGATAAACTCATCTTT; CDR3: CALGELSSPIYRAPYWGTDKLIF
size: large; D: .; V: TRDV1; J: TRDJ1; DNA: TGTGCTCTTGGGGAACGGCTTGGGCCTTTCTTCCTCTCTTACACCGATAAACTCATCTTT; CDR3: CALGERLGPFFLSYTDKLIF
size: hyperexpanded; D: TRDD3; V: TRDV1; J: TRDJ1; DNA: TGTGCTCTTGGGGAACCCCCATTCCCATACGGGCTGGGGGGGCTTGGCCTCACCGATAAACTCATCTTT; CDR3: CALGEPPFPYGLGGLGLTDKLIF
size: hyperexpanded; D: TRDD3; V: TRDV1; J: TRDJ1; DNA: TGTGCTCTTGGGGAAGAAGGTCCCAGAATTTACTGGGGCCAAAGGGCCGATAAACTCATCTTT; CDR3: CALGEEGPRIYWGQRADKLIF
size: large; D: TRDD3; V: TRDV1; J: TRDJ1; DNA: TGTGCTCTTGGGGAGCATCACCATGCTCCGTACTGGGGGATACGCGATCCCGATAAACTCATCTTT; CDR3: CALGEHHHAPYWGIRDPDKLIF
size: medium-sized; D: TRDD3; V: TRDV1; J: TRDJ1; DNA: TGTGCTCTTGGGGAACCCCCTCCCCCCATTACCGACCTTTGTACGTACCGACGGGGGGATCCTCCCAACACCGATAAACTCATCTTT; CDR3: CALGEPPPPITDLCTYRRGDPPNTDKLIF
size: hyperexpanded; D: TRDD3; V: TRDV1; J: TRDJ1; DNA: TGTGCTCTTGGGGAATGGGGCTTGGGGGACTCCCTACTGGGGGACTCGTACACCGATAAACTCATCTTT; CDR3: CALGEWGLGDSLLGDSYTDKLIF
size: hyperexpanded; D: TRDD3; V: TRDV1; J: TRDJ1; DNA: TGTGCTCTTGGGGAACTGGGGATTCCTACGTTTTGTGGACCTGGGGGATACGCCGAAGGGTACACCGATAAACTCATCTTT; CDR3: CALGELGIPTFCGPGGYAEGYTDKLIF